The next 12 T cell receptor beta chains were all read from a single sample in a study of regulatory T cells in long-lasting Graves disease (dated by TCRdb to about 2021). Library preparation used multiplex PCR. The data were produced on an Illumina HiSeq 4000. To build TCR beta libraries, CDR3 regions were amplified by Arm-PCR using iRepertoire HTBI primers. TCRdb took the public reads, trimmed them with fastp at Q25, ran MiXCR for clone calling and kept in-frame beta chains. For every CDR3 protein sequence, its rows merge into one entry that carries the most common genes and DNA. In this sample the table shows 550,000 or so distinct CDR3 sequences, around 12% of which occur a single time. Jointly, the top ten make up about 8.9% of the sample. This sample's time point label indicates: newly diagnosed GD, antithyroid drugs for less than 3 months. For both TCR sequencing and RNA sequencing, RNA was extracted from PBMCs using TRIzol.

These data are also associated with another study on T cells in Graves' hyperthyroidism and ophthalmopathy.

This specimen consisted of peripheral blood mononuclear cells (PBMCs), obtained at new diagnosis, from a patient treated with antithyroid drugs. These receptors all stem from a woman in her thirties with Graves disease. Donor details come from another sample of the same person, matched by shared clones.

This clonotype came up many times. The rearrangement uses TRBV20-1 and TRBJ1-1, with TRBD1 identical over 7 bases. Germline V CDR1 and CDR2: DFQATT, SNEGSKA (reference sequence). The trim removed 5 bases at V and 5 bases at J, leaving 5 bases unmatched. This CDR3 has 12 residues. The CDR3 spells CSASGGLTEAFF. The CDR3 bases are TGCAGTGCTTCAGGGGGTTTGACTGAAGCTTTCTTT.

The CDR3 DNA is TGTGCCAGCATACGTCAGCCCAATCAGCCCCAGCATTTT. As protein: CASIRQPNQPQHF. V gene TRBV2 combines with J gene TRBJ1-5; D gene unclear. Germline V CDR1 and CDR2: SNHLY, FYNNEI. Trimming took off 7 bases at V and 3 bases at J, with 10 bases between the two ends. This CDR3 contains 13 residues.

The chain uses TRBV2 and TRBJ2-7; 10 bases align to TRBD2. Germline V gene data show CDR1 as SNHLY and CDR2 as FYNNEI. V shed 7 bases and J 12 bases; nucleotides not matched to a gene: 9. The CDR3 has 12 amino acids. CDR3 DNA sequence: TGTGCCAGCACCGCTAGCGGGGGAGGTTGGTACTTC. Translating it yields CASTASGGGWYF.

This clonotype appeared many times. The chain employs TRBV30 and TRBJ2-1; 8 bases align to TRBD2. This CDR3 region has 13 residues. Germline V gives CDR1 GTSNPN, CDR2 SVGIG (reference sequence). The CDR3: CAVQRERDYEQFF. CDR3 bases: TGTGCGGTCCAGCGGGAGAGGGATTATGAGCAGTTCTTC.

The rearrangement joins TRBV4-1 to TRBJ2-1; D ambiguous. Germline CDR1 reads MGHRA; CDR2 reads YSYEKL. There are 16 residues in the CDR3. Trimming pared 0 bases from V and 7 bases from J, leaving 16 bases between. Here the CDR3 DNA reads TGCGCCAGCAGCCAAGAGGATCGACCCGTTAGGAATGAGCAGTTCTTC. It encodes CASSQEDRPVRNEQFF.

This clonotype was counted many times. The chain combines TRBV20-1 with TRBJ2-7, with 8 bases that match TRBD1. Germline V gene data show CDR1 as DFQATT and CDR2 as SNEGSKA (reference sequence). The CDR3 runs 17 residues. V lost 0 bases, J lost 2 bases, and 12 bases stayed unmatched. CDR3 sequence (DNA): TGCAGTGCTAGAGATTTAATCGGCGACAGGGGCACCTACGAGCAGTACTTC. Protein sequence: CSARDLIGDRGTYEQYF.

This clonotype was found many times. CDR3 in amino acids: CASSFSQRSRGGKETQYF. The CDR3 coding sequence is TGTGCCAGCAGCTTTAGCCAGCGGAGCCGGGGGGGTAAAGAGACCCAGTACTTC. J is TRBJ2-5 and V is TRBV7-6; 8 bases are a match to TRBD2. Germline CDR1 and CDR2: SGHVS and FNYEAQ. The V and J ends lost 3 bases and 3 bases, in that order; junction bases with no gene match: 15. The CDR3 length is 18 residues.

This clonotype was seen at least ten times. The gene calls are TRBV30 and TRBJ1-4; D is uncertain. The V end was cut by 7 bases, the J end by 0 bases, with 6 bases between. The CDR3 extends over 12 amino acids. The germline CDR1 and CDR2 sequences are GTSNPN and SVGIG (reference sequence). The CDR3 spells CAFSATNEKLFF. The CDR3 region has the DNA TGTGCCTTCTCAGCAACTAATGAAAAACTGTTTTTT. The variable domain in full, with the rest retrieved from reference TRBV30 and TRBJ1-4, is SQTIHQWPATLVQPVGSPLSLECTVEGTSNPNLYWYRQAAGRGLQLLFYSVGIGQISSEVPQNLSASRPQDRQFILSSKKLLLSDSGFYLCAFSATNEKLFFGSGTQLSVL.

This clonotype has ten or more counts. The chain joins TRBV7-2 to TRBJ1-3, with D possibly TRBD1 on 5 matching bases. This CDR3 region has 16 residues. Trimming shortened V by 3 bases and J by 0 bases, and 12 bases separated the two germline ends. From germline, CDR1 is SGHTA and CDR2 FQGNSA. In DNA form, the CDR3 reads TGTGCCAGCAGCTTGATACAGGCGGCCTCTGGAAACACCATATATTTT. Translated: CASSLIQAASGNTIYF.

In its sample, this clonotype was seen a few times. The rearrangement uses TRBV7-2 and TRBJ1-3; 9 bases align to TRBD1. Trimming cost V 6 bases and J 11 bases; bases outside gene matches: 23. The CDR3 spans 18 residues. Germline-derived CDR1 and CDR2 are SGHTA and FQGNSA. DNA of the CDR3: TGTGCCAGCAGGCAAAAAAGGGGAATCCGGGACAGGGCGGACCCCATATATTTT. This translates into CASRQKRGIRDRADPIYF.

This chain joins TRBV24-1 and TRBJ2-1; 7 nucleotides match TRBD2. The CDR3 loop spans 13 amino acids. Germline values: CDR1 KGHDR, CDR2 SFDVKD. With V trimmed by 9 bases and J by 8 bases, 9 bases remained unmatched. CDR3 DNA: TGTGCCACCGGGGACTATGATATGGATGAGCAGTTCTTC. It codes for CATGDYDMDEQFF.

This clonotype was detected only a few times. The chain is built from TRBV9 and TRBJ2-1, with D unclear. There are 16 residues in the CDR3. CDR1 is SGDLS, CDR2 YYNGEE, per germline. The V gene lost 0 bases and the J gene lost 0 bases, with 10 bases spanning the gap. The CDR3 protein is CASSVASRASYNEQFF. Here the CDR3 DNA reads TGTGCCAGCAGCGTAGCCTCCCGGGCCTCCTACAATGAGCAGTTCTTC.